These 27 T cell receptor beta chains came from one sample sequenced in a study of identical twins' blood T cells. TCRdb fed the 5' RACE reads into MiXCR, producing one record per CDR3 protein. Of around 380,000 distinct CDR3 sequences listed, 28% are singletons. Material: PBMCs. These receptors were obtained from a woman between 18 and 50 years old in good health.

This clonotype was counted between two and nine times. The rearrangement uses TRBV29-1 and TRBJ2-1; D possibly corresponds to TRBD2 (7 bases). V was clipped by 4 bases and J by 5 bases, with 21 bases between them. CDR3 length equals 16 residues. Germline CDR1 is SQVTM and CDR2 is ANQGSEA. DNA of the CDR3: TGCAGCGTTGGTAAAGTTGGGGGGGGCGGAAACAATGAGCAGTTCTTC. Protein sequence: CSVGKVGGGGNNEQFF.

At least ten counts were recorded for this clonotype. This chain links TRBV11-2 with TRBJ2-1; perhaps TRBD2 as D (6 bases). The V gene's germline CDR1 is SGHAT and CDR2 FQNNGV. With 1 base removed from V and 4 bases from J, the gap between germline ends came to 11 bases. The CDR3 contains 15 residues. This CDR3 is CASSLAPSVYNEQFF. Here the CDR3 DNA reads TGTGCCAGCAGCTTAGCTCCTAGCGTTTACAATGAGCAGTTCTTC.

The chain is built from TRBV20-1 and TRBJ2-2, with TRBD2 as a possible D gene (6 bases). The CDR3 consists of 15 residues. Germline V gives CDR1 DFQATT, CDR2 SNEGSKA (reference sequence). V gave up 1 base and J gave up 0 bases, with 9 bases separating them. CDR3 nucleotides: TGCAGTGCTAGAGTGGAGGGCACGAACACCGGGGAGCTGTTTTTT. Translated: CSARVEGTNTGELFF.

This clonotype appeared a few times. The V gene is TRBV28, the J gene TRBJ1-1; D is perhaps TRBD1 (6 bases). The CDR3 totals 17 residues. The germline V and J ends were trimmed by 1 base and 1 base, with 16 bases remaining between them. Germline assignment: CDR1 MDHEN and CDR2 SYDVKM. CDR3: CASSLYPGQSQNTEAFF. As DNA, the CDR3 is TGTGCCAGCAGTTTATACCCCGGACAGTCTCAGAACACTGAAGCTTTCTTT. Variable domain in full (rest from reference TRBV28 and TRBJ1-1): DVKVTQSSRYLVKRTGEKVFLECVQDMDHENMFWYRQDPGLGLRLIYFSYDVKMKEKGDIPEGYSVSREKKERFSLILESASTNQTSMYLCASSLYPGQSQNTEAFFGQGTRLTVV.

This clonotype was recorded a few times. J is TRBJ1-1 and V is TRBV12-3 or TRBV12-4; no clear D. This CDR3 comprises 13 residues. The V gene lost 4 bases and the J gene lost 1 base, with 7 bases spanning the gap. The CDR3 loop is CASSSRRNTEAFF. The CDR3 DNA reads as TGTGCCAGCAGTTCCCGACGGAACACTGAAGCTTTCTTT.

The chain employs TRBV20-1 and TRBJ2-1; D is unresolved. With 5 bases removed from V and 3 bases from J, the gap between germline ends came to 8 bases. The CDR3 has 12 residues. Germline lookup yields CDR1 DFQATT and CDR2 SNEGSKA (reference sequence). This chain's CDR3 is CSAQRGYNEQFF. The DNA for the CDR3 is TGCAGTGCTCAGAGAGGCTACAATGAGCAGTTCTTC.

This clonotype showed up just a few times. The CDR3 nucleotides are TGTGCCAGCAGTATCCGCCAAGAGACCCAGTACTTC. It encodes CASSIRQETQYF. The gene calls are TRBV7-9 and TRBJ2-5; no clear D gene. This CDR3 spans 12 amino acids. V was shortened by 6 bases and J by 1 base, with 6 bases between the two germline ends. Germline V gene data show CDR1 as SEHNR and CDR2 as FQNEAQ (reference sequence).

The V call is TRBV13, the J call TRBJ1-3, with D unclear. CDR3 length: 15 amino acids. Looked up from germline, CDR1 is PRHDT and CDR2 is FYEKMQ (reference sequence). Trimming took off 4 bases at V and 0 bases at J, with 10 bases between the two ends. CDR3 in amino acids: CASSYPVISGNTIYF. In DNA, the CDR3 is TGTGCCAGCAGCTACCCTGTCATCTCTGGAAACACCATATATTTT.

This clonotype was seen more than once but under ten times. V gene TRBV9 combines with J gene TRBJ1-4; D remains ambiguous. The CDR3 is 15 residues long. The V gene's germline CDR1 is SGDLS and CDR2 YYNGEE. Trimming removed 0 bases at V and 3 bases at J, with 9 bases between. This chain's CDR3 is CASSVVGRANEKLFF. DNA for the CDR3: TGTGCCAGCAGCGTAGTAGGACGGGCTAATGAAAAACTGTTTTTT. The complete variable domain, with remaining parts taken from reference TRBV9 and TRBJ1-4, reads DSGVTQTPKHLITATGQRVTLRCSPRSGDLSVYWYQQSLDQGLQFLIQYYNGEERAKGNILERFSAQQFPDLHSELNLSSLELGDSALYFCASSVVGRANEKLFFGSGTQLSVL.

Comments on this clonotype: A much larger clone differs by one base, so this may be a read error. The chain carries TRBV9 and TRBJ2-3; D is undetermined. The CDR3 contains 14 residues. The germline CDR1 and CDR2 sequences are SGDLS and YYNGEE. The V gene lost 0 bases and the J gene lost 4 bases, with 9 bases spanning the gap. The CDR3 nucleotides read TGTGCCAGCAGCGTAGTCAGGCCCCCAGATACGCAGTATTTT. Its protein product is CASSVVRPPDTQYF.

This clonotype came up many times. The V call is TRBV20-1, the J call TRBJ2-3; D is undetermined. CDR3 length: 13 residues. V was clipped by 3 bases and J by 6 bases, with 13 bases between them. Germline V CDR1 and CDR2: DFQATT, SNEGSKA (reference sequence). CDR3 in DNA: TGCAGTGCTAGGACAAAAAATCGGGATACGCAGTATTTT. As protein: CSARTKNRDTQYF.

The rearrangement uses TRBV20-1 and TRBJ1-2; unclear D gene. The CDR3 is 11 amino acids. Trimming pared 7 bases from V and 2 bases from J, leaving 8 bases between. Germline lookup yields CDR1 DFQATT and CDR2 SNEGSKA (reference sequence). The CDR3 nucleotides read TGCAGTGGATACAGAAACTATGGCTACACCTTC. This translates into CSGYRNYGYTF.

This clonotype was found a few times. DNA for the CDR3: TGCGCCAGCAGCTTGGCCGTCGAACGGGAGCTGTTTTTT. Protein sequence: CASSLAVERELFF. The rearrangement joins TRBV5-1 to TRBJ2-2; no clear D. The CDR3 is 13 amino acids. CDR1 is SGHRS and CDR2 is YFSETQ in the germline V gene. The germline V and J ends were trimmed by 0 bases and 9 bases, with 9 bases remaining between them.

This clonotype was counted ten times or more. V gene TRBV29-1 combines with J gene TRBJ1-2, with a possible D match to TRBD1 (6 bases). Germline values: CDR1 SQVTM, CDR2 ANQGSEA. The CDR3 extends over 14 amino acids. V was shortened by 7 bases and J by 4 bases, with 19 bases between the two germline ends. CDR3 in amino acids: CSAQGGLDGYGYTF. The DNA for the CDR3 is TGCAGCGCCCAAGGGGGTTTGGACGGCTATGGCTACACCTTC.

This clonotype was observed a handful of times. J is TRBJ1-2 and V is TRBV5-1, with D maybe TRBD1 (6 bases). The V end lost 5 bases, the J end lost 1 base, and 12 bases lay between the germline ends. CDR1 and CDR2 (germline): SGHRS, YFSETQ. The CDR3 extends over 14 amino acids. The CDR3 is CASSPEQGNYGYTF. In DNA form, the CDR3 reads TGCGCCAGCAGTCCTGAACAGGGTAACTATGGCTACACCTTC.

J is TRBJ2-1 and V is TRBV12-3 or TRBV12-4; 9 positions match TRBD2. V was pared by 5 bases and J by 8 bases, with 10 bases of the junction left unmatched. The CDR3 loop spans 15 amino acids. The CDR3 here is CASSLLAGIIDEQFF. Written as DNA, the CDR3 is TGTGCCAGCAGTCTCCTAGCGGGAATAATCGATGAGCAGTTCTTC.

This clonotype was observed at least ten times. This chain uses TRBV29-1 with TRBJ1-2; 7 bases fit TRBD1. J was trimmed by 5 bases and V by 5 bases; bases with no gene match: 11. Germline V gene lookup returns CDR1 SQVTM and CDR2 ANQGSEA. The CDR3 runs to 14 residues. The CDR3 protein is CSVSPQGEPYGYTF. CDR3 sequence (DNA): TGCAGCGTTTCCCCGCAGGGGGAACCTTATGGCTACACCTTC.

The rearrangement joins TRBV11-2 to TRBJ2-1; the match to TRBD2 covers 9 bases. Germline loops: CDR1 SGHAT, CDR2 FQNNGV. The CDR3 extends over 17 amino acids. The junction had 9 bases not matched to a gene; V was cut back by 2 bases and J by 4 bases. CDR3 residues: CASSLSPRTSDYNEQFF. In DNA, the CDR3 is TGTGCCAGCAGCTTATCCCCTAGGACTAGCGATTACAATGAGCAGTTCTTC.

This clonotype showed up just a few times. The chain is built from TRBV10-3 and TRBJ2-5; 14 nucleotides match TRBD2. The V gene end was trimmed by 6 bases and the J gene end by 2 bases; junction bases not matched to a gene: 2. CDR3 length equals 15 residues. CDR1 is ENHRY and CDR2 is SYGVKD in the germline V gene. The CDR3 nucleotides are TGTGCCATCAGGGGGACTAGCGGGGGACAAGAGACCCAGTACTTC. It specifies CAIRGTSGGQETQYF.

The chain carries TRBV29-1 and TRBJ2-1; a weak D match, TRBD2 (5 bases). Deletions cut 6 bases from V and 0 bases from J, with 12 bases between. Looked up from germline, CDR1 is SQVTM and CDR2 is ANQGSEA. CDR3 length: 14 residues. CDR3 coding DNA: TGCAGCGTGGGAGCTGCCAGCTCCTACAATGAGCAGTTCTTC. Translation gives CSVGAASSYNEQFF.

The gene calls are TRBV20-1 and TRBJ2-7; 11 bases match TRBD2. V lost 6 bases, J lost 4 bases, and 5 bases stayed unmatched. CDR1 DFQATT and CDR2 SNEGSKA come from the germline V gene (reference sequence). The CDR3 is made up of 13 amino acids. The CDR3 DNA reads as TGCAGTGCCGTTAGCGGGAGGGGGTACGAGCAGTACTTC. Residues: CSAVSGRGYEQYF.

This clonotype was observed a handful of times. The J gene is TRBJ1-1, the V gene TRBV5-1; no definite D call. This CDR3 is built from 16 residues. Germline CDR1 SGHRS, CDR2 YFSETQ. Trimming cost V 0 bases and J 1 base, with 13 bases left between them. DNA of the CDR3: TGCGCCAGCAGCTTGGGACCGAGGGCAGGGAACACTGAAGCTTTCTTT. Amino acids: CASSLGPRAGNTEAFF. The variable domain in full, completed from reference TRBV5-1 and TRBJ1-1, reads KAGVTQTPRYLIKTRGQQVTLSCSPISGHRSVSWYQQTPGQGLQFLFEYFSETQRNKGNFPGRFSGRQFSNSRSEMNVSTLELGDSALYLCASSLGPRAGNTEAFFGQGTRLTVV.

This clonotype came up many times. This chain uses TRBV20-1 with TRBJ1-1; D is unclear. The germline gives CDR1 DFQATT, CDR2 SNEGSKA (reference sequence). The CDR3 loop spans 14 amino acids. The V end lost 0 bases, the J end lost 5 bases, and 13 bases lay between the germline ends. The CDR3 spells CSARDRRRETEAFF. The CDR3 coding sequence is TGCAGTGCTAGAGATCGTAGGAGAGAAACTGAAGCTTTCTTT.

This clonotype was detected a few times. The rearrangement uses TRBV15 and TRBJ1-5; D gene uncertain. The CDR3 sequence is 13 residues long. V lost 0 bases and J 6 bases, leaving 6 bases between the germline ends. Germline V gene data show CDR1 as LNHNV and CDR2 as YYDKDF (reference sequence). CDR3 sequence: CATSRDRGQPQHF. The CDR3 bases are TGTGCCACCAGCAGAGATCGGGGTCAGCCCCAGCATTTT.

This clonotype is deemed medium-sized. The rearrangement links TRBV2 to TRBJ2-1, with 11 bases aligning to TRBD2. CDR1 is SNHLY, CDR2 FYNNEI, per germline. Germline trimming cut 3 bases from V and 7 bases from J; bases unmatched to any gene: 2. The length of the CDR3 is 14 residues. The CDR3 protein is CASSEASGRNEQFF. The CDR3 nucleotides are TGTGCCAGCAGTGAGGCTAGCGGGAGGAATGAGCAGTTCTTC.

This clonotype occurred many times. This sequence joins TRBV20-1 and TRBJ1-1, with D hard to call. Germline CDR1 and CDR2: DFQATT and SNEGSKA (reference sequence). V lost 0 bases and J lost 10, with 12 bases in between. The CDR3 covers 12 residues. The CDR3 loop is CSARDDQDRAFF. The CDR3 DNA reads as TGCAGTGCTAGAGATGATCAGGACCGAGCTTTCTTT.

The chain couples TRBV20-1 to TRBJ1-1; no clear D. V lost 5 bases and J 0 bases, leaving 10 bases between the germline ends. CDR1 and CDR2 from the germline V gene are DFQATT and SNEGSKA (reference sequence). The CDR3 consists of 13 residues. The CDR3 sequence is CSAGPSLNTEAFF. In DNA, the CDR3 is TGCAGTGCTGGACCCTCACTGAACACTGAAGCTTTCTTT.